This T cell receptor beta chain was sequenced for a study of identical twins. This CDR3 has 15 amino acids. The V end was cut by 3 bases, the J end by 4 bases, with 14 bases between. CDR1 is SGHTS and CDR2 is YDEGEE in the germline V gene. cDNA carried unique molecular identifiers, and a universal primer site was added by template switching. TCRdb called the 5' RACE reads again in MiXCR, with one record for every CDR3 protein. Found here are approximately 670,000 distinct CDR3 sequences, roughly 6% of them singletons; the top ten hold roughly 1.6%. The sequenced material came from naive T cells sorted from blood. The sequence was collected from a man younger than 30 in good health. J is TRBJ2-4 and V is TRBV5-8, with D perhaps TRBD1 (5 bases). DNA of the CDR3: TGTGCCAGCAGCTCAAATGACAGAACGAAAAACATTCAGTACTTC. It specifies CASSSNDRTKNIQYF.